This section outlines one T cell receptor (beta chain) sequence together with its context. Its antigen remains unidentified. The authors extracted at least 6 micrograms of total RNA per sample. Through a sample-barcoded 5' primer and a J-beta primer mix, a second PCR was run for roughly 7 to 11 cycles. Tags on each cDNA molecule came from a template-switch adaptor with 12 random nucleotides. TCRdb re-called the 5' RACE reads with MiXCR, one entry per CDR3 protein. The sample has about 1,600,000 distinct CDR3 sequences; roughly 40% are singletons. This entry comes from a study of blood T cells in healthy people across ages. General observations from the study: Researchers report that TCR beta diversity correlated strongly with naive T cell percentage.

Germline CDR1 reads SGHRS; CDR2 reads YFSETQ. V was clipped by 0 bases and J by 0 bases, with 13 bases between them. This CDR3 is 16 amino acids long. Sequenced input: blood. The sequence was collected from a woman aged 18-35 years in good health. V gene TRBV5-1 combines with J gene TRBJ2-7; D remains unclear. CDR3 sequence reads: CASSLADTWSSYEQYF. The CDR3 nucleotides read TGCGCCAGCAGCTTGGCCGACACATGGAGCTCCTACGAGCAGTACTTC.